This T cell receptor (beta chain) was captured by sequencing in a study of CD8+ T cells in alopecia areata. As the sequencing template, cDNA was produced by extracting RNA and reverse transcribing it. Measured with immunoSEQ multiplex PCR; TCRdb has only the in-frame clones, and not every one. The sample carries approximately 200,000 clones, 55% to 70% recorded once. Sample treatment: oral pan-JAK inhibitor, 5-10 mg twice daily. The table lists this clone with a few counts. Sequences were derived from CD4+ T cells sorted from blood, sampled at week 4, from a patient treated with tofacitinib. The origin of this receptor is a human donor with alopecia areata.

CDR3 nucleotide sequence: TGTGCCAGCAGTTACTCGTCCATCTCCTATAATTCACCCCTCCACTTT. Translation: CASSYSSISYNSPLHF. This chain joins TRBV6-5 and TRBJ1-6; D remains ambiguous. V lost 0 bases and J 0 bases, leaving 6 bases between the germline ends. CDR1 is MNHEY and CDR2 is SVGAGI in the germline V gene. This CDR3 contains 16 residues.